This T cell receptor (beta chain) was profiled in a study of Ad26.COV2.S vaccination and SARS-CoV-2 variants. Study in general: Participant was drawn from the COV1001 Ad26.COV2.S trial arm. By the intramuscular route, Ad26.COV2.S was given once, or twice 56 days apart.

Specified treatment: about 20 received Ad26.COV2.S at low or high dose, single or two shots; several received placebo; per-sample allocation not given. Specimens were obtained on day 63 following the first vaccine or placebo injection. This vaccine is an Ad26 vector that expresses the Wuhan-strain SARS-CoV-2 spike. Generated by immunoSEQ multiplex PCR, the TCRdb table keeps only in-frame clones and is missing some. The table lists about 370,000 clones, 88% of them singletons, with under 3.5% in the top ten. With 2 bases removed from V and 4 bases from J, the gap between germline ends came to 12 bases. This CDR3 has 15 amino acids. Germline assignment: CDR1 MGHDK and CDR2 SYGVNS. This clone was counted only a few times.

The sample here was peripheral blood, taken in a trial of Ad26.COV2.S vaccine versus placebo. This sequence originates from a person between 18 and 60 years old who received the Ad26.COV2.S COVID-19 vaccine or a placebo. The V gene is TRBV25-1, the J gene TRBJ1-5, with TRBD1 as a possible D gene (6 bases). CDR3 region: CASSETGGLNQPQHF. CDR3 sequence (DNA): TGTGCCAGCAGTGAAACGGGGGGCTTAAATCAGCCCCAGCATTTT.